The entry below gives a single T cell receptor beta chain sequence along with its context. Its antigen is not known. The data were obtained in a study of molecular identifiers for immune sequencing clone quantification. General study findings and limits: Barcodes shared by identical TCR molecules could lead to underestimated sizes of highly expanded clones.

Libraries of bulk TCR were made by previously described methods (with listed TCR primers). TCRdb re-called the PCR reads with MiXCR, one entry per CDR3 protein. This table holds more than 450,000 distinct CDR3 sequences, 20% to 25% found once. V shed 1 base and J shed 3 bases, with 16 bases lying between them. Germline V gene data show CDR1 as SGHAT and CDR2 as FQNNGV. The CDR3 contains 16 residues. Sequenced: naive CD8+ T cells from blood, with Jurkat cell RNA spiked in. Stated subset: FACS-sorted CD8+CD4-CCR7+CD45RA+ naive T cells. The receptor's source is a human donor in good health. Some libraries in this study had Jurkat cell RNA spiked in. This rearrangement joins TRBV11-2 to TRBJ2-7; D possibly corresponds to TRBD2 (7 bases). Here the CDR3 reads CASSLGTRGTNYEQYF. The CDR3 DNA reads as TGTGCCAGCAGCTTAGGGACTAGGGGGACTAACTACGAGCAGTACTTC.